This is a list of T cell receptor beta chains from one sample in a study of breast tumors, draining lymph nodes, adjacent tissues. TCRdb reprocessed the multiplex PCR reads via MiXCR and lists one record per CDR3 protein. The sample contains about 200,000 distinct CDR3 sequences, 31% of which appear only once. Sequences were obtained from axillary lymph node tissue. The source of these receptors is a female donor with breast cancer. Some clones in this sample may be carry-over from other donors' samples. CDR3s include the opening cysteine and the closing phenylalanine or tryptophan. D genes are given only for firm matches. Clone sizes are given selectively: once, few, many, or a class where the clone is expanded.

d_gene: -; abundance: -; v_gene: TRBV20-1; j_gene: TRBJ1-5; CDR3nt: TGCAGTGCTAGAGACAGTGGCAATCAGCCCCAGCATTTT; CDR3aa: CSARDSGNQPQHF
d_gene: TRBD2; abundance: few; v_gene: TRBV5-4; j_gene: TRBJ2-5; CDR3nt: TGTGCCAGCAGCTTGTGGGGCAAAGCGGGGGAAGAGACCCAGTACTTC; CDR3aa: CASSLWGKAGEETQYF
d_gene: -; abundance: many; v_gene: TRBV27; j_gene: TRBJ1-2; CDR3nt: TGTGCCAGCAGGAGGGATGGTCATTATGGCTACACCTTC; CDR3aa: CASRRDGHYGYTF
d_gene: -; abundance: -; v_gene: TRBV24-1; j_gene: TRBJ1-5; CDR3nt: TGTGCCACCAGTGCCGGACTAAACAATCAGCCCCAGCATTTT; CDR3aa: CATSAGLNNQPQHF
d_gene: -; abundance: -; v_gene: TRBV20-1; j_gene: TRBJ2-1; CDR3nt: TGCAGTGCTAGAGAAGGCGGCGGTCCTAAGGCCTACAATGAGCAGTTCTTC; CDR3aa: CSAREGGGPKAYNEQFF
d_gene: -; abundance: many; v_gene: TRBV9; j_gene: TRBJ1-3; CDR3nt: TGTGCCAGCAGCGTAGAGGGCAGGCGATCCTCTGGAAACACCATATATTTT; CDR3aa: CASSVEGRRSSGNTIYF
d_gene: TRBD1; abundance: many; v_gene: TRBV6-1; j_gene: TRBJ1-4; CDR3nt: TGTGCCAGCAGGTTGGGACAGGGGGGGGAAAAACTGTTTTTT; CDR3aa: CASRLGQGGEKLFF
d_gene: -; abundance: many; v_gene: TRBV11-3; j_gene: TRBJ2-5; CDR3nt: TGTGCCAGCAGCTATCTTTCCGGAGAGACCCAGTACTTC; CDR3aa: CASSYLSGETQYF
d_gene: TRBD2; abundance: -; v_gene: TRBV10-3; j_gene: TRBJ2-1; CDR3nt: TGTGCCATCAGTAGCGGGGGGTCCTACAATGAGCAGTTCTTC; CDR3aa: CAISSGGSYNEQFF
d_gene: TRBD1; abundance: many; v_gene: TRBV6-5; j_gene: TRBJ1-4; CDR3nt: TGTGCCAGCAGGGGACAGGGACCTAATGAAAAACTGTTTTTT; CDR3aa: CASRGQGPNEKLFF
d_gene: -; abundance: few; v_gene: TRBV7-9; j_gene: TRBJ2-5; CDR3nt: TGTGCCAGCGTGGAGGGGGGGCAAGAGACCCAGTACTTC; CDR3aa: CASVEGGQETQYF
d_gene: -; abundance: -; v_gene: TRBV24-1; j_gene: TRBJ2-1; CDR3nt: TGTGCCACCAGTGGTGTCGGCTACAATGAGCAGTTCTTC; CDR3aa: CATSGVGYNEQFF
d_gene: TRBD1; abundance: many; v_gene: TRBV20-1; j_gene: TRBJ1-5; CDR3nt: TGCAGTGCTAAGGACAACAGGGGTGGACAGCCCCAGCATTTT; CDR3aa: CSAKDNRGGQPQHF
d_gene: -; abundance: many; v_gene: TRBV28; j_gene: TRBJ2-5; CDR3nt: TGTGCCAGCAGTTTTAACCAAGATGGGGAGACCCAGTACTTC; CDR3aa: CASSFNQDGETQYF
d_gene: -; abundance: many; v_gene: TRBV30; j_gene: TRBJ2-1; CDR3nt: TGTGCCGGGACACTAGGGTGGGAGAATGAGCAGTTCTTC; CDR3aa: CAGTLGWENEQFF
d_gene: -; abundance: few; v_gene: TRBV20-1; j_gene: TRBJ2-7; CDR3nt: TGCAGTGCTCTGACCTTGGACCGAAGCTCCTACGAGCAGTACTTC; CDR3aa: CSALTLDRSSYEQYF
d_gene: -; abundance: -; v_gene: TRBV20-1; j_gene: TRBJ2-5; CDR3nt: TGCAGTGCCGAGCCTTTGCGGCACAGCAAAGGGACCCAGTACTTC; CDR3aa: CSAEPLRHSKGTQYF
d_gene: -; abundance: many; v_gene: TRBV7-8; j_gene: TRBJ1-4; CDR3nt: TGTGCCAGCAGCTTAGGTCGACAGGTTAATGAAAAACTGTTTTTT; CDR3aa: CASSLGRQVNEKLFF
d_gene: TRBD2; abundance: -; v_gene: TRBV5-1; j_gene: TRBJ2-5; CDR3nt: TGCGCCAGCACGACTAGCGGGGGGACGGAGACCCAGTACTTC; CDR3aa: CASTTSGGTETQYF
d_gene: TRBD2; abundance: many; v_gene: TRBV29-1; j_gene: TRBJ2-3; CDR3nt: TGCAGCGGGGGGGGTGCGGGATCGGGTAGCACAGATACGCAGTATTTT; CDR3aa: CSGGGAGSGSTDTQYF
d_gene: -; abundance: many; v_gene: TRBV6-5; j_gene: TRBJ1-5; CDR3nt: TGTGCCAGCAGTCGACAGTGGAATAGCAATCAGCCCCAGCATTTT; CDR3aa: CASSRQWNSNQPQHF
d_gene: -; abundance: once; v_gene: TRBV11-3; j_gene: TRBJ2-5; CDR3nt: TGTGCCAGCAGCCTTCGAGCGGGCTGGGAGACCCAGTACTTC; CDR3aa: CASSLRAGWETQYF
d_gene: TRBD1; abundance: -; v_gene: TRBV20-1; j_gene: TRBJ1-1; CDR3nt: TGCAGTGCTCTCGGGACAGTACGTGGAACGAACACTGAAGCTTTCTTT; CDR3aa: CSALGTVRGTNTEAFF
d_gene: -; abundance: many; v_gene: TRBV20-1; j_gene: TRBJ1-4; CDR3nt: TGCAGTGCTAGAGAACAGGGTAGCTTCGCAACTAATGAAAAACTGTTTTTT; CDR3aa: CSAREQGSFATNEKLFF